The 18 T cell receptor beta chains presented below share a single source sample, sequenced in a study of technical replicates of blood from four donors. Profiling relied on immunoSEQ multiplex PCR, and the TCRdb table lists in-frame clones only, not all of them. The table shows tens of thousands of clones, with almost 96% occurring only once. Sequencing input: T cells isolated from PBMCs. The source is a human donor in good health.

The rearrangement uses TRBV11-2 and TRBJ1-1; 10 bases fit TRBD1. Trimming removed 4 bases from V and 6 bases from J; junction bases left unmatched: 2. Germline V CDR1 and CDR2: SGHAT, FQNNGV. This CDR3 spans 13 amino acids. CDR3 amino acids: CASSWDRGSEAFF. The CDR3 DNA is TGTGCCAGCAGCTGGGACAGGGGCTCTGAAGCTTTCTTT.

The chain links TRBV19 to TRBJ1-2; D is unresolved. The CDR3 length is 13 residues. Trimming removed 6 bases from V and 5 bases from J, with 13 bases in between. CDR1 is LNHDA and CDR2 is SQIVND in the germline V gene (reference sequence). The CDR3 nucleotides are TGTGCCAGTAGCCCCGGAGGCGATTATGGCTACACCTTC. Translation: CASSPGGDYGYTF.

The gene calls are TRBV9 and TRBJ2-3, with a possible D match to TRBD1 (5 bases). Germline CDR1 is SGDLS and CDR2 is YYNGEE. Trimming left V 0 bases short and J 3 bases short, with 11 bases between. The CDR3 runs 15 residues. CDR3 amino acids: CASSVGLTETDTQYF. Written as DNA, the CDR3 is TGTGCCAGCAGCGTAGGCCTGACAGAAACAGATACGCAGTATTTT.

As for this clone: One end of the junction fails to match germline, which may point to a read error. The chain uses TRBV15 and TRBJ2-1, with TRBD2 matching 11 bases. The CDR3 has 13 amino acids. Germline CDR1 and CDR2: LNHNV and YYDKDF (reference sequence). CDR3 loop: CATRLAGSDEQFF. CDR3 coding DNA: TGTGCCACAAGACTAGCGGGAAGCGATGAACAGTTCTTC.

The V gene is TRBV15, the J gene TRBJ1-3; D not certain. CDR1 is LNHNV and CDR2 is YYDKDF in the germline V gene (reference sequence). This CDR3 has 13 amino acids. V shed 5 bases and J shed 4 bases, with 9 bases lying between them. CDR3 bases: TGTGCCACCAGCCCTCCGGAGGGAAACACCATATATTTT. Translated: CATSPPEGNTIYF.

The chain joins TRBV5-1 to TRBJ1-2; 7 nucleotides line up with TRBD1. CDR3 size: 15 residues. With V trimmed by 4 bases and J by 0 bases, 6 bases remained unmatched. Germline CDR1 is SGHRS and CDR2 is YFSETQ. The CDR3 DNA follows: TGCGCCAGCAGCCCCCGACAGGGCGCTAACTATGGCTACACCTTC. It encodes CASSPRQGANYGYTF.

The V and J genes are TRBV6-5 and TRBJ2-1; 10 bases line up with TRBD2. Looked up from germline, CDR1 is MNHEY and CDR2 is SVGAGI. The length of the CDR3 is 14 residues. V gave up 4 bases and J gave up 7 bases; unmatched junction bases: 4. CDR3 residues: CASSLAGGFNEQFF. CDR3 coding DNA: TGTGCCAGCAGTTTAGCGGGAGGATTTAATGAGCAGTTCTTC.

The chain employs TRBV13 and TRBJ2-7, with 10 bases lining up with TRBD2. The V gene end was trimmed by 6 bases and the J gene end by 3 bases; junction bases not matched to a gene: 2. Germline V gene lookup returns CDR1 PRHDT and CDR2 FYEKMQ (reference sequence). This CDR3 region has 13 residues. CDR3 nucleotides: TGTGCCAGCAGTCCTAGCGGGAGCTACGAGCAGTACTTC. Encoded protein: CASSPSGSYEQYF. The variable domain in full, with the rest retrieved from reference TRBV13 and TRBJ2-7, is AAGVIQSPRHLIKEKRETATLKCYPIPRHDTVYWYQQGPGQDPQFLISFYEKMQSDKGSIPDRFSAQQFSDYHSELNMSSLELGDSALYFCASSPSGSYEQYFGPGTRLTVT.

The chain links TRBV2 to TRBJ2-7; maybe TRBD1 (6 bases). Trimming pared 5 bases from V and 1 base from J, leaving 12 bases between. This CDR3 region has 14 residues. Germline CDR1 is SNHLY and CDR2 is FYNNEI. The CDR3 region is CASSSGTRSYEQYF. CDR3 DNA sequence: TGTGCCAGCAGTTCCGGGACAAGATCCTACGAGCAGTACTTC.

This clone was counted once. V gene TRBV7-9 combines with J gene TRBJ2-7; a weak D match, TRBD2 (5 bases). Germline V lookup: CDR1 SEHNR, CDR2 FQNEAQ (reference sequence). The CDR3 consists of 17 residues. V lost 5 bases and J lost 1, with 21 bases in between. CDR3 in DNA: TGTGCCAGCAGCCCGAAAGCGGCAGGATACTCTTCCTACGAGCAGTACTTC. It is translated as CASSPKAAGYSSYEQYF.

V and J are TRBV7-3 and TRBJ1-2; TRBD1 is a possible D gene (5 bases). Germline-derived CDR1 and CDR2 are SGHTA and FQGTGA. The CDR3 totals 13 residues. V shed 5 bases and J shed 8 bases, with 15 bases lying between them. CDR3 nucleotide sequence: TGTGCCAGCAGCGCCGACAGATTTGGCGGCTACACCTTC. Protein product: CASSADRFGGYTF.

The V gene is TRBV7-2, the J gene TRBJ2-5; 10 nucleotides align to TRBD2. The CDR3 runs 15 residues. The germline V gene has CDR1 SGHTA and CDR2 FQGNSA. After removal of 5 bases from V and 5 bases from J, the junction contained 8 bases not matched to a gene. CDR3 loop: CASSLLAGVLETQYF. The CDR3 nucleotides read TGTGCCAGCAGCCTCCTAGCGGGAGTCCTGGAGACCCAGTACTTC.

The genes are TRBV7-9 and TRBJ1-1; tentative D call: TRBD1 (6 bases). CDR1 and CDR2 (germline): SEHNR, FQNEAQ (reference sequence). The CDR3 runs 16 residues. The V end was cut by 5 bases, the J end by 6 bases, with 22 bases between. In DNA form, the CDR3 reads TGTGCCAGCAGCCCAGACAGGAGACAAGCTGTCCCTGAAGCTTTCTTT. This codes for CASSPDRRQAVPEAFF.

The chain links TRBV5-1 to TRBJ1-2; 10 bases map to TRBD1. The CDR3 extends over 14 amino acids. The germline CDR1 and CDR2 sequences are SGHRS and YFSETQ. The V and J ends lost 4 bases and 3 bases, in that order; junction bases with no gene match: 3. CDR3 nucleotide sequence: TGCGCCAGCAGCCAGGGGACAGGGGACTATGGCTACACCTTC. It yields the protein CASSQGTGDYGYTF.

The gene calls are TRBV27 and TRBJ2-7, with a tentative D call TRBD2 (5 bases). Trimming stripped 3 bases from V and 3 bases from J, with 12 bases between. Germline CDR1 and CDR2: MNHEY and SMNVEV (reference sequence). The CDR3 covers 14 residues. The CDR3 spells CASSLLGIIYEQYF. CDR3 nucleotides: TGTGCCAGCAGTTTGCTCGGGATAATCTACGAGCAGTACTTC.

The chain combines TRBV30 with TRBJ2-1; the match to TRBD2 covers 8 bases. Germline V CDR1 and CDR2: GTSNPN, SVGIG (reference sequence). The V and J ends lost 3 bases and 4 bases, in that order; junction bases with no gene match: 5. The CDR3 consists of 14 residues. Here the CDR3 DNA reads TGTGCCTGGAGGAAACTAGCGGCTTACAATGAGCAGTTCTTC. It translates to CAWRKLAAYNEQFF.

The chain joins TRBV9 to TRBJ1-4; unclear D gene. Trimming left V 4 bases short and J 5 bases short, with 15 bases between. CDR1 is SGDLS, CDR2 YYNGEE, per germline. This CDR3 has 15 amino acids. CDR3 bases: TGTGCCAGCAGCCCTCGGTCCTCTTTGAATGAAAAACTGTTTTTT. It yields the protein CASSPRSSLNEKLFF.

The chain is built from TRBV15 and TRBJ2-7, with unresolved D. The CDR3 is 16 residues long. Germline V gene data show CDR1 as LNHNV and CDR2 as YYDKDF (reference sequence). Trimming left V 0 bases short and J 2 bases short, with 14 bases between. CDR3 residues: CATSRDHGPLAYEQYF. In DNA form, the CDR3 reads TGTGCCACCAGCAGAGATCACGGTCCACTCGCCTACGAGCAGTACTTC.